The 27 T cell receptor beta chains presented below share a single source sample, sequenced in a study of T cells in Graves' hyperthyroidism and ophthalmopathy. Researchers took RNA transcripts and amplified the TCR beta CDR3 regions from them. In the first-round RT-PCR of the TCR CDR3, the HTBI primer set was used. TCRdb ran MiXCR on the multiplex PCR reads and lists one entry per CDR3 protein. The sample contains hundreds of thousands of distinct CDR3 sequences, around 42% of which appear only once. Material: peripheral blood or thyroid tissue (not recorded which). The receptors come from a woman in her late teens or twenties with Graves' hyperthyroidism.

The sample holds a few counts of this clonotype. V is TRBV20-1 and J is TRBJ1-2; possible D gene TRBD1, 5 bases. Germline CDR1 is DFQATT and CDR2 is SNEGSKA (reference sequence). Trimming removed 3 bases at V and 8 bases at J, with 22 bases between. The CDR3 runs to 15 residues. CDR3 nucleotides: TGCAGTGCTAGGGGCCGGGACCCAACATTTCAAGGCTACACCTTC. Translation gives CSARGRDPTFQGYTF.

As DNA, the CDR3 is TGTGCCAGCAGCACAGGGGCCGGGACAGGGAACACTGAAGCTTTCTTT. Residues: CASSTGAGTGNTEAFF. This sequence joins TRBV7-3 and TRBJ1-1; 8 bases are shared with TRBD1. V lost 5 bases to trimming and J lost 1 base; unmatched junction nucleotides: 9. This CDR3 contains 16 residues. Germline loops: CDR1 SGHTA, CDR2 FQGTGA.

The chain joins TRBV29-1 to TRBJ1-2; 8 bases agree with TRBD1. CDR3 size: 12 residues. Trimming at V came to 3 bases and at J to 6 bases, leaving 3 bases not matched to a gene. Looked up from germline, CDR1 is SQVTM and CDR2 is ANQGSEA. CDR3 protein: CSVETGDNGYTF. The CDR3 DNA reads as TGCAGCGTTGAGACAGGGGACAATGGCTACACCTTC.

This clonotype was counted many times. The chain recombines TRBV12-3 or TRBV12-4 with TRBJ1-3; D gene uncertain. V lost 6 bases and J lost 0, with 9 bases in between. The CDR3 spans 14 residues. CDR3: CASSFMSSGNTIYF. The CDR3 region has the DNA TGTGCCAGCAGCTTCATGAGCTCTGGAAACACCATATATTTT.

In regard to this clonotype: The CDR3 does not end in the conserved phenylalanine or tryptophan, so this is likely a read error. The rearrangement uses TRBV2 and TRBJ1-5, with 7 bases fitting TRBD1. CDR1 and CDR2 (germline): SNHLY, FYNNEI. V was clipped by 2 bases and J by 10 bases; unmatched bases: 11. CDR3 length equals 15 residues. CDR3 DNA: TGTGCCAGCAGTGAATTCGGGACAGAGCTTCGTCCCCAGCATCTT. It specifies CASSEFGTELRPQHL.

In regard to this clonotype: A much larger clone is a single base away; this may be a read error. This chain joins TRBV12-3 or TRBV12-4 and TRBJ1-2; 9 bases line up with TRBD1. The CDR3 totals 14 residues. CDR3 sequence: CASSYQQGAYGYIF. CDR3 coding DNA: TGTGCCAGCAGTTACCAACAGGGGGCTTATGGCTACATCTTC.

This clonotype has ten or more counts. The CDR3 nucleotides read TGTGCCAGCAGCTTATTACGGGAGGACGAGCAGTACTTC. This encodes CASSLLREDEQYF. The rearrangement joins TRBV7-2 to TRBJ2-7; 7 bases line up with TRBD2. The CDR3 is 13 residues long. Germline trimming cut 2 bases from V and 5 bases from J; bases unmatched to any gene: 3. Germline V gives CDR1 SGHTA, CDR2 FQGNSA.

This clonotype was observed many times. The V and J genes are TRBV12-3 or TRBV12-4 and TRBJ1-4; D not certain. The CDR3 length is 14 residues. With 2 bases removed from V and 3 bases from J, the gap between germline ends came to 7 bases. The CDR3 bases are TGTGCCAGCAGTTTATCCGGTGCTAATGAAAAACTGTTTTTT. Translated, it gives CASSLSGANEKLFF.

The chain couples TRBV29-1 to TRBJ2-5; D is undetermined. Germline CDR1 reads SQVTM; CDR2 reads ANQGSEA. CDR3 size: 12 residues. The germline V and J ends were trimmed by 8 bases and 0 bases, with 10 bases remaining between them. CDR3 residues: CSQDRDQETQYF. Here the CDR3 DNA reads TGCAGCCAAGACCGGGACCAAGAGACCCAGTACTTC. The full variable domain, in which reference TRBV29-1 and TRBJ2-5 provide the parts outside the CDR3, is SAVISQKPSRDICQRGTSLTIQCQVDSQVTMMFWYRQQPGQSLTLIATANQGSEATYESGFVIDKFPISRPNLTFSTLTVSNMSPEDSSIYLCSQDRDQETQYFGPGTRLLVL.

This clonotype has just a few counts. An end of the junction differs from the germline gene, which may be a read error. The V gene is TRBV10-3, the J gene TRBJ1-6; D gene uncertain. There are 14 residues in the CDR3. Per the germline V gene, CDR1 is ENHRY and CDR2 is SYGVKD. The CDR3 coding sequence is TGTGCCAGCAGTTTACAACCTTACAATTCACCCCTCCACTTT. As protein: CASSLQPYNSPLHF.

This clonotype appeared many times. The rearrangement links TRBV25-1 to TRBJ1-1; perhaps TRBD1 as D (5 bases). The CDR3 totals 14 residues. With 1 base removed from V and 9 bases from J, the gap between germline ends came to 15 bases. In germline, CDR1 is MGHDK, CDR2 SYGVNS. The CDR3 loop is CASSESGATDQAFF. The CDR3 bases are TGTGCCAGCAGTGAATCCGGGGCGACAGATCAAGCTTTCTTT.

CDR3 DNA sequence: TGTGCCAGCGTGGCCGGGGGGCGGGAAGGTCAGCCCCAGCATTTT. This encodes CASVAGGREGQPQHF. The chain couples TRBV25-1 to TRBJ1-5; the D gene is possibly TRBD1 (6 bases). V lost 8 bases, J lost 6 bases, and 20 bases lay in between. From germline, CDR1 is MGHDK and CDR2 SYGVNS. The CDR3 consists of 15 residues.

This chain joins TRBV7-3 and TRBJ1-6, with TRBD1 matching over 8 bases. CDR1 and CDR2 from the germline V gene are SGHTA and FQGTGA. The CDR3 runs 15 residues. V dropped 0 bases and J dropped 8; count of bases not matched to a gene: 3. Written as DNA, the CDR3 is TGTGCCAGCAGCTTAACGACAGGGGATCATTCACCCCTCCACTTT. It translates to CASSLTTGDHSPLHF.

This CDR3 is CASSTSGRTYEQYF. The CDR3 nucleotides read TGTGCCAGCAGTACTAGCGGGAGGACCTACGAGCAGTACTTC. V is TRBV2 and J is TRBJ2-7, with 12 bases matching TRBD2. CDR1 is SNHLY and CDR2 is FYNNEI in the germline V gene. The CDR3 contains 14 residues. Trimming cost V 5 bases and J 2 bases; bases outside gene matches: 1.

To note about this clonotype: The junction departs from the called germline gene at one end, perhaps through a read error. V usage is TRBV20-1 and J usage is TRBJ1-2; the D is unclear. The CDR3 has 12 residues. Germline-derived CDR1 and CDR2 are DFQATT and SNEGSKA (reference sequence). The CDR3, as DNA: TGCAGTGCTAGAGGCCTCCGGGCAGCGTCGTCCTTC. Translating gives CSARGLRAASSF.

Written as DNA, the CDR3 is TGTGCCAGCAGCTTAGATGAGGGACAGCTGAATAATTCACCCCTCCACTTT. Protein sequence: CASSLDEGQLNNSPLHF. The V call is TRBV7-2, the J call TRBJ1-6, with TRBD1 matching over 7 bases. V trimming: 1 base; J trimming: 5 bases; junction bases outside the gene matches: 8. Looked up from germline, CDR1 is SGHTA and CDR2 is FQGNSA. The CDR3 consists of 17 residues. Full variable domain (missing parts from reference TRBV7-2 and TRBJ1-6): GAGVSQSPSNKVTEKGKDVELRCDPISGHTALYWYRQSLGQGLEFLIYFQGNSAPDKSGLPSDRFSAERTGGSVSTLTIQRTQQEDSAVYLCASSLDEGQLNNSPLHFGNGTRLTVT.

This clonotype was recorded a few times. This chain connects TRBV11-1 to TRBJ1-2; TRBD1 matches at 9 bases. With V trimmed by 6 bases and J by 2 bases, 7 bases remained unmatched. This CDR3 has 15 amino acids. Germline V CDR1 and CDR2: SGHAT, FQDESV (reference sequence). The CDR3 nucleotides are TGTGCCAGCAGACCTCTCGACAGGGGGAACTATGGCTACACCTTC. This codes for CASRPLDRGNYGYTF.

As concerns this clonotype: This sequence may be a read error, since a much larger clone differs from it by one base. CDR3 region: CSAKDRDQPQHF. The CDR3 bases are TGCAGTGCTAAGGACAGGGATCAGCCCCAGCATTTT. The rearrangement uses TRBV20-1 and TRBJ1-5; 8 nucleotides match TRBD1. The length of the CDR3 is 12 residues. The germline V gene encodes CDR1 DFQATT and CDR2 SNEGSKA (reference sequence). Trimming took 4 bases from V and 5 from J; bases not matched to a gene: 1.

There are a few counts of this clonotype. This chain connects TRBV14 to TRBJ1-5; 9 bases match TRBD1. This CDR3 has 15 amino acids. The V gene end was trimmed by 1 base and the J gene end by 9 bases; junction bases not matched to a gene: 7. Germline V CDR1 and CDR2: SGHDN, FVKESK. The CDR3: CASSQGLDRGGPQHF. CDR3 sequence (DNA): TGTGCCAGCAGCCAAGGTCTGGACAGGGGTGGGCCCCAGCATTTT.

V and J are TRBV5-1 and TRBJ1-2; D is unresolved. Germline-derived CDR1 and CDR2 are SGHRS and YFSETQ. The V and J ends lost 3 bases and 3 bases respectively, with 21 bases between them. The CDR3 spans 17 residues. CDR3 loop: CASSSLTRGFRDYGYTF. The DNA of the CDR3 is TGCGCCAGCAGCTCACTTACCCGCGGGTTTCGGGACTATGGCTACACCTTC.

The V call is TRBV29-1, the J call TRBJ1-1; 12 bases match TRBD1. Germline V gene sequence: CDR1 SQVTM, CDR2 ANQGSEA. The CDR3 has 13 residues. Trimming at V came to 7 bases and at J to 2 bases, leaving 2 bases not matched to a gene. CDR3 loop: CSGGTGGNTEAFF. The CDR3 nucleotides read TGCAGCGGGGGGACAGGGGGCAACACTGAAGCTTTCTTT.

V is TRBV7-2 and J is TRBJ2-5, with D maybe TRBD2 (6 bases). Deletions cut 3 bases from V and 2 bases from J, with 13 bases between. Germline V lookup: CDR1 SGHTA, CDR2 FQGNSA. The CDR3 is 15 amino acids. The DNA for the CDR3 is TGTGCCAGCAGCTTCGGGACTGGGGGGCAAGAGACCCAGTACTTC. This gives the protein CASSFGTGGQETQYF.

This clonotype occurred a few times. The chain links TRBV7-9 to TRBJ2-2; 7 bases match TRBD1. V lost 4 bases to trimming and J lost 2 bases; unmatched junction nucleotides: 7. The germline V gene has CDR1 SEHNR and CDR2 FQNEAQ (reference sequence). The CDR3 is 16 residues long. CDR3 in DNA: TGTGCCAGCAGCTCGAGTCGGGACAGTAACACCGGGGAGCTGTTTTTT. Its translation: CASSSSRDSNTGELFF.

This clonotype occurred once. The chain has TRBV6-1 and TRBJ2-5; D unresolved. Trimming removed 2 bases from V and 3 bases from J, with 10 bases in between. Per germline, CDR1 MNHNS and CDR2 SASEGT. This CDR3 is built from 14 residues. CDR3 protein: CASSENLAEETQYF. DNA of the CDR3: TGTGCCAGCAGTGAAAACTTGGCAGAAGAGACCCAGTACTTC.

The V gene is TRBV20-1, the J gene TRBJ2-7; D not certain. This CDR3 contains 12 residues. Germline CDR1 reads DFQATT; CDR2 reads SNEGSKA (reference sequence). Trimming stripped 3 bases from V and 2 bases from J, with 8 bases between. The CDR3 DNA sequence: TGCAGTGCTAGGGTCCGAACCTACGAGCAGTACTTC. It specifies CSARVRTYEQYF.

The rearrangement uses TRBV2 and TRBJ1-4; D is undetermined. Germline CDR1 SNHLY, CDR2 FYNNEI. V was shortened by 6 bases and J by 5 bases, with 4 bases between the two germline ends. The CDR3 length is 11 residues. The DNA of the CDR3 is TGTGCCAGCAGGCAGAATGAAAAACTGTTTTTT. It codes for CASRQNEKLFF.

The genes are TRBV5-1 and TRBJ2-5; tentatively, D is TRBD1 or TRBD2 (5 bases each). The CDR3 consists of 14 residues. Trimming cost V 4 bases and J 5 bases, with 15 bases left between them. CDR1 and CDR2 (germline): SGHRS, YFSETQ. The CDR3 protein is CASSTGTFIETQYF. The DNA for the CDR3 is TGCGCCAGCAGCACCGGGACGTTCATCGAGACCCAGTACTTC.